The next 21 T cell receptor beta chains were all read from a single sample in a study of shared clonotypes between healthy human individuals. Clones were sequenced by immunoSEQ multiplex PCR, and TCRdb holds only the in-frame ones, with some missing. The table records around 500,000 clones, around 80% of them present only once. The specimen was PBMCs. The receptor set was obtained from a woman aged 40 to 55 in good health. Some clones in this sample may be carry-over from other donors' samples.

In this sample, this clone turned up a few times. V gene TRBV30 combines with J gene TRBJ1-2; TRBD1 matches 7 bases. This CDR3 has 12 residues. Germline loops: CDR1 GTSNPN, CDR2 SVGIG (reference sequence). The J segment lost 8 bases and the V segment lost 1 base, leaving 4 bases of the junction unmatched. The CDR3 bases are TGTGCCTGGAGTGGGCAGGGGGTCGGCTACACCTTC. Protein: CAWSGQGVGYTF.

The chain recombines TRBV9 with TRBJ1-2, with D unclear. Trimming took 0 bases from V and 5 from J, leaving 14 bases between them. CDR1 is SGDLS, CDR2 YYNGEE, per germline. There are 15 residues in the CDR3. The CDR3, as DNA: TGTGCCAGCAGCGTAGACCCTGACGTCCCATATGGCTACACCTTC. Its protein is CASSVDPDVPYGYTF.

The genes are TRBV11-2 and TRBJ2-2; the match to TRBD2 covers 14 bases. The CDR3 contains 18 residues. With V trimmed by 4 bases and J by 6 bases, 10 bases remained unmatched. Germline V CDR1 and CDR2: SGHAT, FQNNGV. The CDR3 nucleotides are TGTGCCAGCAGCTATTCGGGACTAGCGGGAGTATCGGCCGGGGAGCTGTTTTTT. Translation: CASSYSGLAGVSAGELFF. The full variable domain, rest sourced from reference TRBV11-2 and TRBJ2-2, is EAGVAQSPRYKIIEKRQSVAFWCNPISGHATLYWYQQILGQGPKLLIQFQNNGVVDDSQLPKDRFSAERLKGVDSTLKIQPAKLEDSAVYLCASSYSGLAGVSAGELFFGEGSRLTVL.

This clone has only a few counts. The chain recombines TRBV6-4 with TRBJ2-2; tentative D call: TRBD2 (6 bases). Trimming shortened V by 6 bases and J by 2 bases, and 10 bases separated the two germline ends. The CDR3 covers 14 residues. Germline V gene data show CDR1 as MRHNA and CDR2 as SNTAGT. CDR3 residues: CASSRGINTGELFF. Written as DNA, the CDR3 is TGTGCCAGCAGCCGGGGGATAAACACCGGGGAGCTGTTTTTT.

The genes are TRBV7-8 and TRBJ1-2; D uncertain. V lost 5 bases and J lost 6, with 19 bases in between. CDR3 length equals 15 residues. Germline assignment: CDR1 SGHVS and CDR2 FQNEAQ. The chain's CDR3 is CASSLPGRPKDGYTF. In DNA, the CDR3 is TGTGCCAGCAGCCTACCTGGCAGGCCTAAGGATGGCTACACCTTC.

The chain uses TRBV2 and TRBJ2-1, with 13 positions matching TRBD2. After removal of 7 bases from V and 5 bases from J, the junction contained 8 bases not matched to a gene. Germline-derived CDR1 and CDR2 are SNHLY and FYNNEI. This CDR3 is built from 16 residues. Here the CDR3 reads CASTHPGLAGNNEQFF. The CDR3 DNA reads TGTGCCAGCACTCACCCGGGACTAGCGGGGAACAATGAGCAGTTCTTC.

This rearrangement joins TRBV7-3 to TRBJ2-2; the match to TRBD2 covers 9 bases. This CDR3 contains 17 residues. Germline loops: CDR1 SGHTA, CDR2 FQGTGA. Unmatched junction bases numbered 9, after V lost 0 bases and J lost 7 bases. This CDR3 is CASSLTGSRGRVGELFF. CDR3 bases: TGTGCCAGCAGCTTAACCGGGTCTCGCGGGAGGGTCGGGGAGCTGTTTTTT.

This clone was detected only once. The chain uses TRBV2 and TRBJ2-7; D remains ambiguous. CDR3 length: 12 amino acids. The V gene lost 6 bases and the J gene lost 4 bases, with 10 bases spanning the gap. Germline V lookup: CDR1 SNHLY, CDR2 FYNNEI. DNA for the CDR3: TGTGCCAGCAGACCAGGCACTTACGAGCAGTACTTC. It translates to CASRPGTYEQYF.

A note on this clone: A far larger clone is only one base removed, so a read error is likely. CDR3 amino acids: CDSSQVRGNYNEQFF. The CDR3 coding sequence is TGCGACAGCAGCCAAGTACGGGGGAACTACAATGAGCAGTTCTTC. The chain links TRBV4-3 to TRBJ2-1, with a possible D match to TRBD2 (6 bases). The germline CDR1 and CDR2 sequences are LGHNA and YSLEER. The CDR3 length is 15 residues.

The table lists this clone with a few counts. The chain carries TRBV11-3 and TRBJ2-3; 8 positions agree with TRBD2. The CDR3 runs 14 residues. The ends lost 5 bases at V and 0 bases at J; junction bases unmatched: 1. Germline CDR1 SGHNT, CDR2 YENEEA. The CDR3 region has the DNA TGTGCCAGCAGCCCTAGCGGGAGCACAGATACGCAGTATTTT. This translates into CASSPSGSTDTQYF.

V usage is TRBV5-4 and J usage is TRBJ2-6; perhaps TRBD1 as D (5 bases). CDR3 length: 17 residues. With 0 bases removed from V and 2 bases from J, the gap between germline ends came to 12 bases. The germline CDR1 and CDR2 sequences are SGHNT and YYREEE (reference sequence). Here the CDR3 reads CASSLVAGSAGANVLTF. CDR3 sequence (DNA): TGTGCCAGCAGCTTGGTGGCAGGGTCCGCTGGGGCCAACGTCCTGACTTTC. Full variable domain (missing parts from reference TRBV5-4 and TRBJ2-6): ETGVTQSPTHLIKTRGQQVTLRCSSQSGHNTVSWYQQALGQGPQFIFQYYREEENGRGNFPPRFSGLQFPNYSSELNVNALELDDSALYLCASSLVAGSAGANVLTFGAGSRLTVL.

V and J are TRBV29-1 and TRBJ1-4; tentatively, D is TRBD1 (5 bases). The CDR3 has 13 amino acids. V lost 7 bases to trimming and J lost 5 bases, with 14 bases between them. The germline V gene has CDR1 SQVTM and CDR2 ANQGSEA. This CDR3 reads CSGTLGTNEKLFF. CDR3 bases: TGCAGCGGCACCCTCGGGACGAATGAAAAACTGTTTTTT.

The chain combines TRBV4-3 with TRBJ2-3; D possibly corresponds to TRBD2 (6 bases). Germline CDR1 LGHNA, CDR2 YSLEER. This CDR3 has 17 residues. V was trimmed by 0 bases and J by 2 bases, leaving 15 bases between them. CDR3 sequence reads: CASSQDSGRGATDTQYF. The CDR3 DNA reads as TGCGCCAGCAGCCAAGATAGTGGGCGGGGAGCCACAGATACGCAGTATTTT.

The rearrangement uses TRBV11-2 and TRBJ2-2; D remains unclear. CDR3 length: 15 amino acids. The ends were cut back, 5 bases at V and 2 bases at J, with 12 bases in the middle. Germline lookup yields CDR1 SGHAT and CDR2 FQNNGV. The CDR3 nucleotides read TGTGCCAGCAGCCCCCTCCGAGTTAACACCGGGGAGCTGTTTTTT. Protein product: CASSPLRVNTGELFF.

Regarding this clone: Distinct nucleotide sequences in the sample also encode this CDR3. The J gene is TRBJ2-6, the V gene TRBV9; the match to TRBD1 covers 7 bases. CDR1 is SGDLS and CDR2 is YYNGEE in the germline V gene. Germline trimming cut 2 bases from V and 0 bases from J; bases unmatched to any gene: 8. The CDR3 extends over 18 amino acids. The CDR3 reads CASSVTTAGGSGANVLTF. The CDR3 DNA follows: TGTGCCAGCAGCGTCACAACTGCAGGGGGCTCTGGGGCCAACGTCCTGACTTTC.

V usage is TRBV21-1 and J usage is TRBJ1-1. TRBV21-1 is recorded as a pseudogene. The CDR3 runs 15 residues. DNA for the CDR3: TGTGCCAGCAGCAAAGCTCCGAAATTGAACACTGAAGCTTTCTTT. It codes for CASSKAPKLNTEAFF.

CDR3 coding DNA: TGTGCCAGCAGGCAGGGGGCGCGAAACACTGAAGCTTTCTTT. Translating gives CASRQGARNTEAFF. The chain carries TRBV6-6 and TRBJ1-1, with 8 bases matching TRBD1. This CDR3 contains 14 residues. The germline CDR1 and CDR2 sequences are MNHNY and SVGAGI (reference sequence). J gave up 2 bases and V 6 bases, and 5 bases lay outside the gene matches.

This clone was picked up one time. In DNA, the CDR3 is TGTGCCTGGAGTGTAAAAGCGGGAGGGCTCTACTCCTACGAGCAGTACTTC. This codes for CAWSVKAGGLYSYEQYF. V is TRBV30 and J is TRBJ2-7; 10 bases are shared with TRBD2. V lost 0 bases and J lost 0; bases outside the gene matches: 8. The V gene's germline CDR1 is GTSNPN and CDR2 SVGIG (reference sequence). This CDR3 region has 17 residues.

This clone was detected only a few times. The chain carries TRBV7-3 and TRBJ2-1; 13 bases line up with TRBD2. With 1 base clipped from V and 8 bases from J, the junction kept 2 bases outside the gene matches. This CDR3 is built from 15 residues. The V gene's germline CDR1 is SGHTA and CDR2 FQGTGA. CDR3 coding DNA: TGTGCCAGCAGCTTAAATGGACTAGCGGGAGATGAGCAGTTCTTC. Translating it yields CASSLNGLAGDEQFF.

This clone was counted a single time. The chain joins TRBV11-2 to TRBJ2-3, with 12 nucleotides matching TRBD2. This CDR3 comprises 15 residues. CDR1 and CDR2 from the germline V gene are SGHAT and FQNNGV. Unmatched junction bases numbered 2, after V lost 3 bases and J lost 4 bases. The CDR3 DNA follows: TGTGCCAGCAGCTTTCGACTAGCGGGAGCAGATACGCAGTATTTT. It yields the protein CASSFRLAGADTQYF.

This sequence joins TRBV28 and TRBJ1-4; D perhaps matches TRBD1 (6 bases). The CDR3 loop spans 15 amino acids. Germline values: CDR1 MDHEN, CDR2 SYDVKM. The ends were cut back, 7 bases at V and 4 bases at J, with 16 bases in the middle. The CDR3 DNA follows: TGTGCCAGCACCGGATCAGGGGTCGGTAATGAAAAACTGTTTTTT. The encoded protein is CASTGSGVGNEKLFF.